A selection of T cell receptor beta chains follows, all from one sample in a study of regulatory T cells in long-lasting Graves disease. TCRdb processed the multiplex PCR reads anew with MiXCR; each CDR3 protein has one entry. Altogether over 450,000 distinct CDR3 sequences are present, more than 10% being singletons, with the ten largest covering roughly 8.9%. These sequences were also reported in another study, on T cells in Graves' hyperthyroidism and ophthalmopathy.

Specimen: peripheral blood mononuclear cells (PBMCs), collected at new diagnosis, from a patient treated with antithyroid drugs. These receptors were collected from a woman aged 25 to 45 with Graves disease. Each CDR3 is given with its conserved first and last residue. The D gene is left open where the match is weak. A row's size may be missing; if present it is once, few, many or a size class.

D: .; length: 16; size: .; V: TRBV30; J: TRBJ2-5; CDR3: CAWSVHPWQRQETQYF; DNA: TGTGCCTGGAGTGTACACCCCTGGCAGCGCCAAGAGACCCAGTACTTC
D: TRBD1; length: 16; size: once; V: TRBV2; J: TRBJ2-1; CDR3: CASSEGGTGGTNEQFF; DNA: TGTGCCAGCAGTGAAGGGGGGACAGGGGGCACGAATGAGCAGTTCTTC
D: TRBD2; length: 14; size: many; V: TRBV30; J: TRBJ2-3; CDR3: CAWSRLAGGHTQYF; DNA: TGTGCCTGGAGCCGACTAGCGGGAGGGCATACGCAGTATTTT
D: .; length: 15; size: many; V: TRBV12-3/TRBV12-4; J: TRBJ2-1; CDR3: CATRSVGGRNNEQFF; DNA: TGTGCCACCAGGTCCGTTGGGGGGAGGAACAATGAGCAGTTCTTC
D: .; length: 14; size: many; V: TRBV12-3/TRBV12-4; J: TRBJ1-2; CDR3: CASRVLTGSNGYTF; DNA: TGTGCCAGCAGGGTACTCACAGGGTCCAATGGCTACACCTTC
D: TRBD2; length: 16; size: many; V: TRBV11-2; J: TRBJ2-3; CDR3: CASSLEFLAGVGTQYF; DNA: TGTGCCAGCAGCTTAGAATTCCTAGCGGGAGTAGGTACGCAGTATTTT
D: .; length: 15; size: many; V: TRBV5-1; J: TRBJ1-5; CDR3: CASSLVSGPNQPQHF; DNA: TGCGCCAGCAGCTTGGTGTCAGGACCGAATCAGCCCCAGCATTTT
D: .; length: 17; size: many; V: TRBV2; J: TRBJ2-2; CDR3: CASSYSTDRSNTGELFF; DNA: TGTGCCAGCAGTTATTCCACCGACAGGTCTAACACCGGGGAGCTGTTTTTT
D: .; length: 11; size: many; V: TRBV7-2; J: TRBJ2-7; CDR3: CASGMRYEQYF; DNA: TGTGCCAGCGGTATGCGCTACGAGCAGTACTTC
D: TRBD2; length: 14; size: few; V: TRBV29-1; J: TRBJ2-1; CDR3: CSVLASGSSDEQFF; DNA: TGCAGCGTTCTGGCTAGCGGGAGCTCGGATGAGCAGTTCTTC
D: .; length: 15; size: few; V: TRBV9; J: TRBJ2-1; CDR3: CASSVVSGAYNEQFF; DNA: TGTGCCAGCAGCGTAGTGTCAGGGGCTTACAATGAGCAGTTCTTC
D: .; length: 12; size: many; V: TRBV30; J: TRBJ2-7; CDR3: CAWSGQTYEQYF; DNA: TGTGCCTGGAGCGGACAGACCTACGAGCAGTACTTC
D: .; length: 15; size: many; V: TRBV6-1; J: TRBJ2-3; CDR3: CASSEEGQGWDTQYF; DNA: TGTGCCAGCAGTGAAGAAGGGCAGGGCTGGGATACGCAGTATTTT
D: TRBD2; length: 15; size: few; V: TRBV6-5; J: TRBJ2-2; CDR3: CASSYSGLAVGELFF; DNA: TGTGCCAGCAGTTACTCTGGACTAGCCGTCGGGGAGCTGTTTTTT
D: .; length: 14; size: .; V: TRBV4-3; J: TRBJ2-7; CDR3: CASSQDHRTYEQYF; DNA: TGCGCCAGCAGCCAAGATCACAGAACCTACGAGCAGTACTTC
D: TRBD2; length: 22; size: few; V: TRBV5-5; J: TRBJ2-3; CDR3: CASSFSSSGTSGRGLDWDTQYF; DNA: TGTGCCAGCAGCTTCTCATCCTCCGGGACTAGCGGGAGGGGGCTTGATTGGGATACGCAGTATTTT
D: TRBD1; length: 13; size: many; V: TRBV20-1; J: TRBJ1-1; CDR3: CSASMDRRTEAFF; DNA: TGCAGTGCTTCCATGGACAGGAGGACTGAAGCTTTCTTT
D: .; length: 12; size: many; V: TRBV12-3/TRBV12-4; J: TRBJ1-6; CDR3: CASSRQTSPLHF; DNA: TGTGCCAGCAGCCGACAGACCTCACCCCTCCACTTT
D: .; length: 13; size: few; V: TRBV6-2/TRBV6-3; J: TRBJ2-7; CDR3: CASSYTGAGEQYF; DNA: TGTGCCAGCAGTTACACGGGGGCGGGAGAGCAGTACTTC
D: TRBD1; length: 14; size: .; V: TRBV2; J: TRBJ2-3; CDR3: CASRAGTVTDTQYF; DNA: TGTGCCAGCAGAGCCGGGACAGTAACAGATACGCAGTATTTT
D: TRBD2; length: 14; size: many; V: TRBV3-1; J: TRBJ2-7; CDR3: CASSQGTRAYEQYF; DNA: TGTGCCAGCAGCCAAGGGACTAGGGCCTACGAGCAGTACTTC
D: .; length: 16; size: few; V: TRBV7-2; J: TRBJ1-1; CDR3: CASSPEGGFPTIEAFF; DNA: TGTGCCAGCAGCCCCGAGGGGGGGTTTCCCACAATAGAAGCTTTCTTT
D: TRBD2; length: 15; size: few; V: TRBV20-1; J: TRBJ2-1; CDR3: CSARDGLAGVHEQFF; DNA: TGCAGTGCTAGAGATGGGTTAGCGGGAGTGCATGAGCAGTTCTTC
D: .; length: 15; size: many; V: TRBV3-1; J: TRBJ2-5; CDR3: CASSQGQGEAETQYF; DNA: TGTGCCAGCAGCCAAGGGCAGGGTGAGGCGGAGACCCAGTACTTC
D: TRBD2; length: 16; size: many; V: TRBV7-3; J: TRBJ2-1; CDR3: CASSPTIAGGGHEQFF; DNA: TGTGCCAGCAGTCCCACTATAGCGGGAGGCGGTCATGAGCAGTTCTTC
D: .; length: 13; size: .; V: TRBV7-3; J: TRBJ1-1; CDR3: CASSLFMNTEAFF; DNA: TGTGCCAGCAGCTTATTCATGAACACTGAAGCTTTCTTT
D: .; length: 12; size: few; V: TRBV29-1; J: TRBJ1-1; CDR3: CSVEGQGTEAFF; DNA: TGCAGCGTTGAGGGACAAGGCACTGAAGCTTTCTTT
D: TRBD1; length: 17; size: .; V: TRBV11-2; J: TRBJ2-1; CDR3: CASSQDVPQGANNEQFF; DNA: TGTGCCAGCAGCCAAGATGTTCCCCAGGGGGCCAACAATGAGCAGTTCTTC
D: .; length: 13; size: few; V: TRBV20-1; J: TRBJ2-1; CDR3: CSARANRGNKQFF; DNA: TGCAGTGCTAGAGCAAACCGGGGGAACAAGCAGTTCTTC
D: .; length: 13; size: many; V: TRBV2; J: TRBJ2-3; CDR3: CASSVPVTDTQYF; DNA: TGTGCCAGCAGTGTCCCAGTCACAGATACGCAGTATTTT
D: .; length: 15; size: many; V: TRBV28; J: TRBJ2-7; CDR3: CASSAANRKWYEQYF; DNA: TGTGCCAGCAGTGCCGCAAACAGAAAATGGTACGAGCAGTACTTC
D: .; length: 15; size: .; V: TRBV10-3; J: TRBJ1-6; CDR3: CAIKRRAEDNSPLHF; DNA: TGTGCCATCAAAAGGAGGGCAGAGGACAATTCACCCCTCCACTTT
D: .; length: 15; size: few; V: TRBV3-1; J: TRBJ2-6; CDR3: CASSQANSGANVLTF; DNA: TGTGCCAGCAGCCAAGCAAACTCTGGGGCCAACGTCCTGACTTTC
D: .; length: 14; size: many; V: TRBV2; J: TRBJ1-5; CDR3: CASSESGVYQPQHF; DNA: TGTGCCAGCAGTGAGTCAGGGGTCTATCAGCCCCAGCATTTT
D: .; length: 14; size: many; V: TRBV28; J: TRBJ2-7; CDR3: CASSGDFGSYEQYF; DNA: TGTGCCAGCAGTGGGGACTTCGGCTCCTACGAGCAGTACTTC
D: .; length: 14; size: many; V: TRBV7-2; J: TRBJ2-7; CDR3: CASSLAGPTYEQYF; DNA: TGTGCCAGCAGCTTAGCGGGACCGACCTACGAGCAGTACTTC
D: TRBD1; length: 15; size: many; V: TRBV20-1; J: TRBJ2-3; CDR3: CSARDRQGATDTQYF; DNA: TGCAGTGCTAGAGATAGGCAGGGGGCCACAGATACGCAGTATTTT
D: .; length: 13; size: many; V: TRBV19; J: TRBJ1-4; CDR3: CASTKSTNEKLFF; DNA: TGTGCCAGTACGAAATCAACTAATGAAAAACTGTTTTTT
D: .; length: 17; size: many; V: TRBV12-3/TRBV12-4; J: TRBJ2-1; CDR3: CASSLGGGGYAYNEQFF; DNA: TGTGCCAGCAGTTTAGGGGGAGGGGGTTATGCTTACAATGAGCAGTTCTTC
D: .; length: 13; size: once; V: TRBV30; J: TRBJ1-5; CDR3: CAWSVRGTQPQHF; DNA: TGTGCCTGGAGTGTACGGGGGACTCAGCCCCAGCATTTT
D: .; length: 15; size: few; V: TRBV20-1; J: TRBJ1-1; CDR3: CSARDPEGMGTEAFF; DNA: TGCAGTGCTAGAGATCCTGAAGGGATGGGCACTGAAGCTTTCTTT
D: TRBD1; length: 15; size: many; V: TRBV28; J: TRBJ2-7; CDR3: CASRTGTGRTYEQYF; DNA: TGTGCCAGCAGGACCGGGACAGGGCGAACCTACGAGCAGTACTTC
D: TRBD1; length: 15; size: .; V: TRBV24-1; J: TRBJ1-5; CDR3: CATSDRTGGNQPQHF; DNA: TGTGCCACCAGTGACCGTACAGGGGGCAATCAGCCCCAGCATTTT
D: TRBD2; length: 15; size: few; V: TRBV28; J: TRBJ2-2; CDR3: CASRRLAGGAGELFF; DNA: TGTGCCAGCAGACGACTAGCGGGAGGGGCCGGGGAGCTGTTTTTT
D: TRBD2; length: 15; size: few; V: TRBV9; J: TRBJ2-5; CDR3: CASSVGTSGGETQYF; DNA: TGTGCCAGCAGCGTCGGGACTAGCGGCGGAGAGACCCAGTACTTC
D: .; length: 16; size: many; V: TRBV12-3/TRBV12-4; J: TRBJ2-1; CDR3: CASSLPLSIAYNEQFF; DNA: TGTGCCAGCAGTTTACCTCTAAGCATTGCCTACAATGAGCAGTTCTTC
D: TRBD1; length: 16; size: few; V: TRBV6-2/TRBV6-3; J: TRBJ2-3; CDR3: CASSPTGTGFLNTQCF; DNA: TGTGCCAGCAGTCCTACCGGGACAGGGTTTCTGAATACGCAGTGTTTT
D: TRBD2; length: 16; size: many; V: TRBV9; J: TRBJ2-7; CDR3: CASSLRGAGGPYEQYF; DNA: TGTGCCAGCAGCCTTAGGGGGGCGGGAGGGCCTTACGAGCAGTACTTC
D: .; length: 12; size: many; V: TRBV27; J: TRBJ1-1; CDR3: CASSFTGMEAFF; DNA: TGTGCCAGCAGTTTCACAGGGATGGAAGCTTTCTTT
D: .; length: 13; size: many; V: TRBV29-1; J: TRBJ1-4; CDR3: CSVYRGGGEKLFF; DNA: TGCAGCGTTTACAGAGGCGGGGGTGAAAAACTGTTTTTT
D: .; length: 13; size: few; V: TRBV20-1; J: TRBJ1-3; CDR3: CSARAGGRDTIYF; DNA: TGCAGTGCTAGAGCTGGGGGTAGGGACACCATATATTTT
D: TRBD2; length: 18; size: few; V: TRBV4-2; J: TRBJ2-4; CDR3: CASSNDQGRVGQKNIQYF; DNA: TGTGCCAGCAGCAACGATCAAGGGAGGGTTGGCCAAAAAAACATTCAGTACTTC
D: TRBD2; length: 15; size: many; V: TRBV6-1; J: TRBJ2-7; CDR3: CASSPPTSGRAEQYF; DNA: TGTGCCAGCAGCCCACCGACTAGCGGGAGGGCCGAGCAGTACTTC